Listed below are T cell receptor beta chains from one sample, sequenced in a study of neurological immune-mediated disorders. TCRdb itself ran the 5' RACE reads through MiXCR, one entry per CDR3 protein. This sample has roughly 38,000 distinct CDR3 sequences, with roughly 7.3% found just once. The specimen sequenced was PBMCs. The receptors were gathered from a woman in her forties in good health. Both conserved end residues are part of each CDR3. Each record gives: J gene, clone size, V gene, CDR3 protein. Expanded clones are given a class, and other clones once, few, many or no size at all.

>TRBJ1-5|many|TRBV27
CASRPGTAVYQPQHF
>TRBJ2-3|many|TRBV7-6
CASSLKSGGTDTQYF
>TRBJ1-5|many|TRBV19
CASSPGSAQPQHF
>TRBJ1-1|many|TRBV6-5
CASSWQGANTEAFF
>TRBJ1-1|many|TRBV5-1
CASSQGAGTEAFF
>TRBJ2-1|many|TRBV5-1
CASSLGWGDEQFF
>TRBJ1-1|many|TRBV30
CAWSGTGFTEAFF
>TRBJ2-5|many|TRBV20-1
CSARRLAGETQYF
>TRBJ1-2|many|TRBV6-5
CASSPGTANYGYTF
>TRBJ1-5|many|TRBV27
CASSITGRVSNQPQHF
>TRBJ2-5|many|TRBV18
CASSPDRGETQYF
>TRBJ2-3|many|TRBV5-1
CASQIAGADTQYF
>TRBJ2-1|NA|TRBV6-2/TRBV6-3
CATATGSSYNEQFF
>TRBJ2-3|many|TRBV6-5
CASKLGETDTQYF
>TRBJ1-1|many|TRBV28
CASSKTGGTLGSFF
>TRBJ2-1|many|TRBV24-1
CATSDFLAGTYNEQFF
>TRBJ2-2|many|TRBV29-1
CSGRDSNTGELFF
>TRBJ1-1|many|TRBV15
CATSRDAKEEAFF
>TRBJ1-6|many|TRBV20-1
CSASLGNGDSPLHF
>TRBJ2-1|many|TRBV20-1
CSARLYSSYNEQFF
>TRBJ1-4|many|TRBV27
CASRPQGPNEKLFF
>TRBJ2-7|many|TRBV18
CASSPDYEQYF
>TRBJ2-1|many|TRBV27
CASTNGGNEQFF
>TRBJ2-7|many|TRBV29-1
CSVCPGLADPYEQYF
>TRBJ2-1|few|TRBV19
CASTSRAYNEQFF
>TRBJ2-5|many|TRBV7-8
CASSTKQGRKTQYF
>TRBJ1-4|many|TRBV12-3/TRBV12-4
CASRSPTNEKLFF
>TRBJ2-1|many|TRBV12-3/TRBV12-4
CASQGANYNEQFF
>TRBJ1-5|NA|TRBV27
CASSLQGVRQPQNF
>TRBJ1-1|many|TRBV6-1
CASSEDRRNTEAFF
>TRBJ1-2|many|TRBV7-9
CASSLRGSNYGYTF
>TRBJ2-2|many|TRBV18
CASSPPSPRGELFF
>TRBJ1-4|few|TRBV6-2/TRBV6-3
CASSPEPGQGHEKLFF
>TRBJ1-5|many|TRBV7-9
CATGGFGNQPQHF
>TRBJ1-3|many|TRBV5-6
CASSGDMSSGNTIYF
>TRBJ2-7|many|TRBV27
CASSLGGGEQYF
>TRBJ1-1|many|TRBV25-1
CASSARTGVTEAFF
>TRBJ1-1|many|TRBV6-1
CASSEARRNTEAFF
>TRBJ1-1|NA|TRBV6-5
CASRSATKNTEAFF
>TRBJ1-1|many|TRBV5-1
CASSVAGATEAFF